The entry below describes one T cell receptor (beta chain). This clonotype was counted ten times or more. Its antigen is still unknown. Per-nucleotide qualities are absent, and no much larger clonotype sits a single base away. The data originate from a study of T cells in Graves' hyperthyroidism and ophthalmopathy (dated by TCRdb to between 2017 and 2020). Study-wide context: Peripheral blood samples were taken at initial diagnosis, before any treatment was given. To identify distinguishing TCR V-J signatures, a discovery cohort of 95 to 100 patients was used, comprising some 45 with Graves' ophthalmopathy and under 60 with stable Graves' hyperthyroidism. An independent validation cohort of around 19 hyperthyroidism patients and approximately 15 patients who later progressed to ophthalmopathy tested prospective prediction of ophthalmopathy. Thyroid tissue and blood T-cell repertoires from about six Graves' hyperthyroidism patients were also compared in the study. The 100 or so discovery patients were divided at random into training and test sets in a 7:3 ratio. After blood sampling, hyperthyroidism patients were treated with methimazole at a starting dose of 30 mg daily, and ophthalmopathy patients were treated with high-dose intravenous methylprednisolone. TCR Vbeta CDR3 sequencing of approximately 140 peripheral blood samples (fewer than 45 ophthalmopathy, some 75 hyperthyroidism and some 17 progressor patients) is reported in the paper.

Here is what the overall study found, with its caveats: Most expanded thyroid clonotypes (frequency above 0.001) were also found in blood, which suggests that blood repertoires may mirror thyroid immune responses. No statistical method was used to fix the sample size in advance, and group allocation was not hidden from the investigators. In cross-validation, a model built on a 13 V-J signature told ophthalmopathy apart from stable hyperthyroidism with over 85% sensitivity and around 84% specificity, and in testing the same model reached 80%/75%. In validation, the model predicted progression to ophthalmopathy with over 65% sensitivity and 72% to 75% specificity, a median of about six months before onset.

Graves' hyperthyroidism was defined as stable when no progression to ophthalmopathy occurred over 18 months of follow-up. Hyperthyroidism patients were newly diagnosed, with disease duration under 2 months, and aged 18 to 65 years. Exclusion was applied to patients with uncontrolled infections, other autoimmune diseases, pregnancy or lactation. Diagnoses were based on clinical symptoms, serum thyroxine and TRAb, thyroid ultrasound and orbital computed tomography. PBMCs were isolated from about 9.1 ml of fresh peripheral blood by Ficoll-Paque density gradient centrifugation. Total RNA was extracted with Trizol reagent, and quality was checked on an Agilent 2100 Bioanalyzer. For CDR1 and CDR2, the germline V gene lists SQVTM and ANQGSEA. V and J are truncated by 7 bases and 2 bases respectively, leaving an intervening sequence of 15 bases. Measured from the cysteine to the phenylalanine, the CDR3 is 13 residues long. Just CDR3 DNA is preserved here, 39 bases in frame from base 1.

TCR beta CDR3 regions were amplified from RNA transcripts. The TCR CDR3 was subjected to a first round of RT-PCR using the HTBI primer set and the Qiagen OneStep RT-PCR kit. A second multiplex PCR round built the libraries, followed by size selection and purification. The libraries were sequenced on an Illumina HiSeq2000 using paired-end 100 bp reads. As for the original processing: Raw data were processed with SOAPnuke, discarding reads with adapters, uncalled bases, mean Phred below 15, or no exact constant-primer or identifier match. High-quality paired reads were merged using COPE v1.2.5, and each unique nucleotide sequence was defined as a clonotype. MiTCR v1.1 was used to align clonotypes to the IMGT TRBV, TRBD and TRBJ reference segments. Only V-J combinations with frequency above 0.0001, covering 99.2% of repertoires, were analysed. The TCS score was defined as the ratio of F50 (clonal expansion) to E x V (chaos), calculated using BLOSUM62-based TCRdist between CDR3 peptides within each V-J. Welch's t-statistics and random forest reduced around 510 V-J features to about 12, which were used in a naive Bayes classifier (R e1071). In TCRdb, the public reads were trimmed at Q25 with fastp and aligned with MiXCR, with productive beta chains retained. Rows are combined by CDR3 protein, so each entry shows the most common genes and DNA. Clone size and V and J calls follow TCRdb, not the original study. The sample records some 300,000 distinct CDR3 sequences, around 17% of which are singletons. Of the sample, approximately 35% falls within the top ten clones.

The receptor comes from a man aged 25 to 40 with Graves' hyperthyroidism. This sequence uses TRBV29-1 and TRBJ2-7; the D element might be TRBD1 or TRBD2, as each aligns at 5 bases. Sequencing used blood. The DNA is TGCAGCGCCCGCCGGGACCACACCTACGAGCAGTACTTC. Its coded protein is CSARRDHTYEQYF.